The T cell receptor beta chain described here comes from a study of cytomegalovirus exposure and HLA in healthy donors. This clone showed up just once. This CDR3 has 14 amino acids. Germline CDR1 and CDR2: SQVTM and ANQGSEA. J lost 3 bases, V lost 4 bases, and 4 bases had no gene match. Primers: 60 Vbeta forward and 13 Jbeta reverse. Profiling relied on immunoSEQ multiplex PCR, and the TCRdb table lists in-frame clones only, not all of them. The table lists 150,000 to 200,000 clones, approximately 65% of them singletons. The sequence was obtained from a man aged 35-49 years in good health and CMV-seronegative. The sample comprised PBMCs. V usage is TRBV29-1 and J usage is TRBJ1-5; 9 positions agree with TRBD1. The CDR3 sequence: CSVGGDRDNQPQHF. The CDR3 DNA reads as TGCAGCGTTGGCGGGGACAGGGACAATCAGCCCCAGCATTTT.